These 32 T cell receptor beta chains were all obtained from the same sample, sequenced in a study of PD-1 blockade in classical Hodgkin lymphoma. Stated time point: cycle 4 day 1 (C4D1), after around six weeks of nivolumab. Each patient's relapse followed autologous stem cell transplantation, and brentuximab vedotin exposure varied. The assay was immunoSEQ multiplex PCR, and TCRdb's table has in-frame clones only and misses some. The sample yields 100,000 or so clones, roughly 87% seen once. Sequenced here: peripheral blood mononuclear cells (PBMCs), sampled before the fourth cycle of nivolumab. Receptors originate from a human donor with classical Hodgkin lymphoma.

CDR3 sequence (DNA): TGTGCCAGCAGTTCCCTACCTACAGGGTGGAAAGGCTACACCTTC. Its protein product is CASSSLPTGWKGYTF. The chain couples TRBV27 to TRBJ1-2, with D possibly TRBD1 on 6 matching bases. CDR3 length: 15 amino acids. In germline, CDR1 is MNHEY, CDR2 SMNVEV (reference sequence). The V end lost 4 bases, the J end lost 8 bases, and 20 bases lay between the germline ends.

V usage is TRBV30 and J usage is TRBJ1-1, with 8 bases lining up with TRBD1. Trimming cost V 4 bases and J 4 bases; bases outside gene matches: 8. CDR1 is GTSNPN, CDR2 SVGIG, per germline (reference sequence). CDR3 length: 14 residues. CDR3 bases: TGTGCCTGGAATCACTACAGGGGGAGCACTGAAGCTTTCTTT. Translated: CAWNHYRGSTEAFF.

V usage is TRBV19 and J usage is TRBJ2-6; D is undetermined. The V end lost 1 base, the J end lost 0 bases, and 10 bases lay between the germline ends. From germline, CDR1 is LNHDA and CDR2 SQIVND (reference sequence). CDR3 length equals 17 residues. CDR3 nucleotide sequence: TGTGCCAGTAGTATAGGAGTACGGACCTCTGGGGCCAACGTCCTGACTTTC. Protein sequence: CASSIGVRTSGANVLTF.

The rearrangement joins TRBV9 to TRBJ2-7; 7 bases match TRBD2. Germline CDR1 reads SGDLS; CDR2 reads YYNGEE. V lost 0 bases to trimming and J lost 2 bases; unmatched junction nucleotides: 5. CDR3 size: 15 residues. The CDR3 DNA reads as TGTGCCAGCAGCGTAGACTTAGGGAGGGCCTACGAGCAGTACTTC. It is translated as CASSVDLGRAYEQYF. The variable domain in full, with the rest retrieved from reference TRBV9 and TRBJ2-7, is DSGVTQTPKHLITATGQRVTLRCSPRSGDLSVYWYQQSLDQGLQFLIQYYNGEERAKGNILERFSAQQFPDLHSELNLSSLELGDSALYFCASSVDLGRAYEQYFGPGTRLTVT.

The gene calls are TRBV21-1 and TRBJ1-1. TRBV21-1 is shown as a pseudogene. The CDR3 totals 15 residues. The CDR3 sequence: CASSKVGDLNYEAFF. In nucleotides, the CDR3 is TGTGCCAGCAGCAAAGTTGGGGATTTAAACTATGAAGCTTTCTTT.

V and J are TRBV28 and TRBJ2-2; no firm D call. The V gene's germline CDR1 is MDHEN and CDR2 SYDVKM. There are 13 residues in the CDR3. V lost 6 bases, J lost 3 bases, and 8 bases lay in between. Here the CDR3 DNA reads TGTGCCAGCAGGAACCAGGACACCGGGGAGCTGTTTTTT. Translated: CASRNQDTGELFF.

The chain joins TRBV6-1 to TRBJ1-4; the D is unclear. V was cut by 1 base and J by 3 bases, with 6 bases left in between. This CDR3 is built from 14 residues. The germline gives CDR1 MNHNS, CDR2 SASEGT. The CDR3 DNA reads as TGTGCCAGCAGTGAAGGGGGTTCTAATGAAAAACTGTTTTTT. Translated: CASSEGGSNEKLFF.

The J gene is TRBJ2-7, the V gene TRBV27; 15 bases agree with TRBD2. There are 18 residues in the CDR3. V trimming: 2 bases; J trimming: 0 bases; junction bases outside the gene matches: 5. Germline V gene data show CDR1 as MNHEY and CDR2 as SMNVEV (reference sequence). The CDR3 region has the DNA TGTGCCAGCAGTTTAGAGGGGACTAGCGGGAGGATCTCCTACGAGCAGTACTTC. As protein: CASSLEGTSGRISYEQYF.

J is TRBJ2-7 and V is TRBV25-1; 11 bases fit TRBD1. Germline CDR1 MGHDK, CDR2 SYGVNS. Losses at the gene ends were 5 bases for V and 5 bases for J; bases not matched to a gene: 2. The CDR3 consists of 13 residues. The DNA for the CDR3 is TGTGCCAGCAGTAGGACAGGGGGCAACGAGCAGTACTTC. Amino acid sequence: CASSRTGGNEQYF.

The V gene is TRBV6-5, the J gene TRBJ2-2; D is unclear. This CDR3 spans 15 amino acids. Trimming removed 2 bases from V and 0 bases from J, with 7 bases in between. The germline gives CDR1 MNHEY, CDR2 SVGAGI. In nucleotides, the CDR3 is TGTGCCAGCAGTTACATTGTAGCGAACACCGGGGAGCTGTTTTTT. Residues: CASSYIVANTGELFF.

This chain uses TRBV13 with TRBJ2-3, with D perhaps matching TRBD2 (6 bases). Germline CDR1 reads PRHDT; CDR2 reads FYEKMQ (reference sequence). The CDR3 contains 15 residues. The ends were cut back, 1 base at V and 2 bases at J, with 10 bases in the middle. The CDR3 is CASSLELADTDTQYF. CDR3 coding DNA: TGTGCCAGCAGCTTAGAACTAGCTGACACAGATACGCAGTATTTT.

V and J are TRBV5-1 and TRBJ2-5; D may correspond to TRBD1 or TRBD2 (6 bases each). Germline V lookup: CDR1 SGHRS, CDR2 YFSETQ. The CDR3 is made up of 15 amino acids. Trimming stripped 2 bases from V and 5 bases from J, with 16 bases between. CDR3 nucleotides: TGCGCCAGCAGCTTACAGGGAGGCCGCGGGGAGACCCAGTACTTC. This encodes CASSLQGGRGETQYF.

The genes are TRBV11-2 and TRBJ2-1, with D hard to call. This CDR3 comprises 17 residues. From germline, CDR1 is SGHAT and CDR2 FQNNGV. Trimming removed 4 bases from V and 3 bases from J, with 19 bases in between. In DNA form, the CDR3 reads TGTGCCAGCAGCTCCAACCCCCAGCCGGTTAACTACAATGAGCAGTTCTTC. This sequence encodes CASSSNPQPVNYNEQFF.

The chain employs TRBV29-1 and TRBJ2-4; 7 bases line up with TRBD2. Germline values: CDR1 SQVTM, CDR2 ANQGSEA. V lost 4 bases to trimming and J lost 3 bases; unmatched junction nucleotides: 12. The CDR3 has 16 residues. CDR3 nucleotide sequence: TGCAGCGTTGCAGGATTAGCGGGTGACTACAAAAACATTCAGTACTTC. This encodes CSVAGLAGDYKNIQYF.

The chain recombines TRBV5-4 with TRBJ2-7, with 8 bases lining up with TRBD2. Germline CDR1 reads SGHNT; CDR2 reads YYREEE (reference sequence). This CDR3 region has 17 residues. Unmatched junction bases numbered 13, after V lost 3 bases and J lost 2 bases. CDR3 nucleotide sequence: TGTGCCAGCAGCTCAGCACACCCGGGACTAGAGCCCTACGAGCAGTACTTC. Amino acids: CASSSAHPGLEPYEQYF. Full variable domain (missing parts from reference TRBV5-4 and TRBJ2-7): ETGVTQSPTHLIKTRGQQVTLRCSSQSGHNTVSWYQQALGQGPQFIFQYYREEENGRGNFPPRFSGLQFPNYSSELNVNALELDDSALYLCASSSAHPGLEPYEQYFGPGTRLTVT.

The chain uses TRBV20-1 and TRBJ1-1; D is undetermined. V was shortened by 0 bases and J by 10 bases, with 3 bases between the two germline ends. Germline assignment: CDR1 DFQATT and CDR2 SNEGSKA (reference sequence). The CDR3 is 9 amino acids. The CDR3 spells CSAREVAFF. The CDR3 DNA reads as TGCAGTGCTAGAGAGGTAGCTTTCTTT.

The V and J genes are TRBV5-6 and TRBJ2-3, with D unclear. From germline, CDR1 is SGHDT and CDR2 YYEEEE. This CDR3 has 14 residues. V was trimmed by 0 bases and J by 2 bases, leaving 7 bases between them. Here the CDR3 reads CASSLGGTTDTQYF. The CDR3 bases are TGTGCCAGCAGCTTGGGGGGTACCACAGATACGCAGTATTTT.

This chain connects TRBV29-1 to TRBJ1-2; D may be TRBD1 (5 bases). This CDR3 is built from 13 residues. Trimming cost V 1 base and J 2 bases, with 8 bases left between them. Germline-derived CDR1 and CDR2 are SQVTM and ANQGSEA. The CDR3 nucleotides read TGCAGCGTTGAAGGGGGACGGAACTATGGCTACACCTTC. Protein sequence: CSVEGGRNYGYTF.

The chain couples TRBV4-3 to TRBJ2-4, with TRBD2 matching over 7 bases. Trimming removed 1 base from V and 8 bases from J; junction bases left unmatched: 14. Germline-derived CDR1 and CDR2 are LGHNA and YSLEER. CDR3 length equals 17 residues. CDR3 sequence: CASSQVDTFVSGDIQYF. DNA of the CDR3: TGCGCCAGCAGCCAAGTGGACACCTTCGTCAGCGGGGACATTCAGTACTTC.

This clone showed up just a few times. The rearrangement joins TRBV7-6 to TRBJ2-5, with 8 bases matching TRBD2. The V gene end was trimmed by 5 bases and the J gene end by 5 bases; junction bases not matched to a gene: 4. The CDR3 contains 13 residues. CDR1 and CDR2 from the germline V gene are SGHVS and FNYEAQ. DNA of the CDR3: TGTGCCAGCAGCCCTAGCGGGTTTGAGACCCAGTACTTC. Its protein product is CASSPSGFETQYF.

The rearrangement uses TRBV6-5 and TRBJ2-5; no clear D. The V end was cut by 3 bases, the J end by 5 bases, with 16 bases between. The CDR3 runs to 15 residues. Germline-derived CDR1 and CDR2 are MNHEY and SVGAGI. The CDR3 bases are TGTGCCAGCAGTTATCGGGCGGATTTTTGGGAGACCCAGTACTTC. As protein: CASSYRADFWETQYF.

This clone was recorded a few times. This chain links TRBV6-1 with TRBJ2-7; the match to TRBD1 covers 9 bases. From germline, CDR1 is MNHNS and CDR2 SASEGT. This CDR3 is 13 amino acids long. The trim removed 5 bases at V and 3 bases at J, leaving 2 bases unmatched. The CDR3 DNA reads as TGTGCCAGCAGTCGGACAGGGGTCTACGAGCAGTACTTC. Protein sequence: CASSRTGVYEQYF.

J is TRBJ1-1 and V is TRBV30; TRBD1 is a possible D gene (6 bases). Germline assignment: CDR1 GTSNPN and CDR2 SVGIG (reference sequence). The CDR3 covers 13 residues. V lost 3 bases and J 1 base, leaving 9 bases between the germline ends. The CDR3 loop is CAWSLTGNTEAFF. CDR3 coding DNA: TGTGCCTGGAGCTTGACAGGGAACACTGAAGCTTTCTTT.

This chain connects TRBV7-9 to TRBJ2-1; possibly TRBD1 or TRBD2 for D (6 bases each). The CDR3 covers 16 residues. Trimming pared 2 bases from V and 4 bases from J, leaving 15 bases between. Germline loops: CDR1 SEHNR, CDR2 FQNEAQ (reference sequence). The CDR3 loop is CASSLTPGAVYNEQFF. CDR3 nucleotides: TGTGCCAGCAGCTTAACGCCGGGGGCCGTTTACAATGAGCAGTTCTTC.

The rearrangement links TRBV30 to TRBJ1-2; a weak D match, TRBD1 (5 bases). Germline V gives CDR1 GTSNPN, CDR2 SVGIG (reference sequence). This CDR3 is built from 12 residues. CDR3 sequence: CVGRDPNSGYTF. CDR3 bases: TGTGTGGGAAGGGACCCTAACTCCGGCTACACCTTC.

The count of this clone is one. The chain uses TRBV10-3 and TRBJ1-2; D uncertain. From germline, CDR1 is ENHRY and CDR2 SYGVKD. This CDR3 contains 13 residues. Trimming left V 3 bases short and J 8 bases short, with 13 bases between. CDR3 sequence (DNA): TGTGCCATCAGTGAAAGCCTGCTGGAGGGCTACACCTTC. Its translation: CAISESLLEGYTF.

V is TRBV19 and J is TRBJ1-3, with D possibly being TRBD1 (5 bases). This CDR3 is built from 15 residues. The germline CDR1 and CDR2 sequences are LNHDA and SQIVND (reference sequence). Trimming stripped 5 bases from V and 0 bases from J, with 11 bases between. The CDR3 nucleotides are TGTGCCAGTAGTCCCGGGACGAACTCTGGAAACACCATATATTTT. It translates to CASSPGTNSGNTIYF.

V usage is TRBV19 and J usage is TRBJ2-6; D might be TRBD1 (6 bases). The CDR3 loop spans 17 amino acids. From germline, CDR1 is LNHDA and CDR2 SQIVND (reference sequence). V dropped 4 bases and J dropped 5 bases, with 18 bases sitting between them. This CDR3 is CASSTEGTPYRANVLTF. The CDR3 DNA reads as TGTGCCAGTAGTACCGAAGGGACACCCTATCGGGCCAACGTCCTGACTTTC.

V is TRBV11-2 and J is TRBJ2-7; the match to TRBD2 covers 10 bases. V shed 4 bases and J 6 bases; nucleotides not matched to a gene: 9. Germline values: CDR1 SGHAT, CDR2 FQNNGV. CDR3 size: 15 residues. The CDR3 region is CASSSLSSGRREQYF. For the CDR3, the DNA is TGTGCCAGCAGCTCCCTCTCTAGCGGGAGACGCGAGCAGTACTTC.

The chain uses TRBV4-2 and TRBJ1-4; D remains unclear. In germline, CDR1 is LGHNA, CDR2 YNFKEQ. V was cut by 0 bases and J by 7 bases, with 9 bases left in between. The CDR3 is 14 residues long. CDR3 DNA: TGTGCCAGCAGCCAAGATAGGAGAGGTGAAAAACTGTTTTTT. This translates into CASSQDRRGEKLFF.

This clone has only one observation. The CDR3 protein is CASSQGGSNYGYTF. The CDR3 coding sequence is TGTGCCAGCAGTCAAGGGGGAAGCAACTATGGCTACACCTTC. The chain joins TRBV6-5 to TRBJ1-2; TRBD1 is a possible D gene (6 bases). CDR3 size: 14 residues. Germline V gene sequence: CDR1 MNHEY, CDR2 SVGAGI. V was trimmed by 5 bases and J by 2 bases, leaving 12 bases between them.

The chain combines TRBV30 with TRBJ1-2; a weak D match, TRBD1 (5 bases). This CDR3 spans 12 amino acids. The V gene's germline CDR1 is GTSNPN and CDR2 SVGIG (reference sequence). The V end was cut by 5 bases, the J end by 2 bases, with 9 bases between. CDR3 in amino acids: CAWDGANYGYTF. DNA of the CDR3: TGTGCCTGGGACGGGGCCAACTATGGCTACACCTTC.